This T cell receptor beta chain appears in the sequencing data of a study of OX40 agonist ivuxolimab in advanced cancers. Overall study results and limits: Circulating CD4+ and CD8+ T cells showed clonal expansion by week 6 at 0.1 to 3.0 mg/kg.

Per the germline V gene, CDR1 is MNHNY and CDR2 is SVGAGI (reference sequence). Trimming removed 5 bases from V and 4 bases from J, with 6 bases in between. The CDR3 is 12 residues long. Concerning this clone itself: The antigen is unknown.

Excluded were patients having autoimmune disease history or systemic immunosuppression. Assay: immunoSEQ multiplex PCR; the TCRdb copy retains only in-frame clones and omits some. This table holds approximately 76,000 clones, roughly 85% found once. The sequences come from CD4+ or CD8+ T cells sorted from blood, collected in a trial of the OX40 agonist ivuxolimab. The chain joins TRBV6-6 to TRBJ1-5; D is unresolved. The TCR comes from an adult with an advanced solid tumor such as melanoma, head and neck, liver or kidney cancer. CDR3 sequence reads: CASSKGNQPQHF. The CDR3 bases are TGTGCCAGCAGTAAGGGAAATCAGCCCCAGCATTTT.